This entry features one T cell receptor beta chain sequence. Time point here: newly diagnosed, previously untreated cHL patient sample. This sample was included in a study of PD-1 blockade in classical Hodgkin lymphoma. The table came from immunoSEQ multiplex PCR; TCRdb's copy has only in-frame clones and leaves some out. Counted here are roughly 20,000 clones, roughly 94% occurring once; the ten biggest clones make up over 4.5%. Sequenced input: peripheral blood mononuclear cells (PBMCs). The sequence was collected from a human donor with classical Hodgkin lymphoma.

Written as DNA, the CDR3 is TGTGCCAGTGGGACTAGCGGGGGACCCACGATCTCAGATACGCAGTATTTT. Protein sequence: CASGTSGGPTISDTQYF. This sequence joins TRBV19 and TRBJ2-3; 14 bases agree with TRBD2. Looked up from germline, CDR1 is LNHDA and CDR2 is SQIVND (reference sequence). The CDR3 extends over 17 amino acids. Trimming cost V 8 bases and J 4 bases; bases outside gene matches: 11.